Below are 6 T cell receptor beta chains sequenced from a single sample in a study of shared clonotypes between healthy human individuals. Clones were read by immunoSEQ multiplex PCR, and TCRdb kept only the in-frame ones, dropping some. The sample records some 1.5 million clones, 95% to 99% being singletons. Sequencing was performed on naive CD4+ T cells sorted from blood. Subset indicated: CD45RA+ positively selected. The source of these receptors is a man aged 25-45 years in good health.

The V gene is TRBV29-1, the J gene TRBJ2-3; 8 bases fit TRBD1. Germline V gives CDR1 SQVTM, CDR2 ANQGSEA. There are 14 residues in the CDR3. V lost 6 bases, J lost 1 base, and 6 bases stayed unmatched. The CDR3 nucleotides read TGCAGCGTAAGGGCAGGGGGCGGCACAGATACGCAGTATTTT. This translates into CSVRAGGGTDTQYF.

This chain joins TRBV18 and TRBJ2-1; D possibly uses TRBD1 or TRBD2 (5 bases each). Germline V gene data show CDR1 as KGHSH and CDR2 as LQKENI. The CDR3 covers 17 residues. V was pared by 3 bases and J by 6 bases, with 21 bases between. In DNA, the CDR3 is TGTGCCAGCTCACCCAAACCCGGGACCACGGATATCAATGAGCAGTTCTTC. Protein sequence: CASSPKPGTTDINEQFF.

This chain connects TRBV11-2 to TRBJ2-2; weak D call: TRBD1 (6 bases). This CDR3 has 16 residues. V was pared by 3 bases and J by 4 bases, with 15 bases between. Germline-derived CDR1 and CDR2 are SGHAT and FQNNGV. The CDR3 bases are TGTGCCAGCAGCTTGCAATCCGGGACAACCACCGGGGAGCTGTTTTTT. Translation: CASSLQSGTTTGELFF.

The rearrangement links TRBV5-4 to TRBJ2-1, with TRBD2 matching 12 bases. Germline V gene data show CDR1 as SGHNT and CDR2 as YYREEE (reference sequence). The CDR3 contains 15 residues. Trimming at V came to 4 bases and at J to 9 bases, leaving 8 bases not matched to a gene. The CDR3 DNA follows: TGTGCCAGCAGCCTGGGACTAGCGGGCGGTGCTGAGCAGTTCTTC. Amino acids: CASSLGLAGGAEQFF.

This chain connects TRBV11-2 to TRBJ2-7; D may be TRBD1 or TRBD2 (5 bases each). The length of the CDR3 is 14 residues. The germline V gene encodes CDR1 SGHAT and CDR2 FQNNGV. V shed 6 bases and J shed 2 bases, with 14 bases lying between them. CDR3 region: CASRRLGEPYEQYF. The CDR3 nucleotides are TGTGCCAGCAGACGATTGGGGGAGCCCTACGAGCAGTACTTC. The full variable domain, its missing parts supplied by reference TRBV11-2 and TRBJ2-7, is EAGVAQSPRYKIIEKRQSVAFWCNPISGHATLYWYQQILGQGPKLLIQFQNNGVVDDSQLPKDRFSAERLKGVDSTLKIQPAKLEDSAVYLCASRRLGEPYEQYFGPGTRLTVT.

The V and J genes are TRBV4-1 and TRBJ2-7; 10 bases match TRBD1. The CDR3 has 15 amino acids. Losses at the gene ends were 1 base for V and 4 bases for J; bases not matched to a gene: 4. Germline V lookup: CDR1 MGHRA, CDR2 YSYEKL. The CDR3 sequence: CASSQGDRGEYEQYF. CDR3 nucleotide sequence: TGCGCCAGCAGCCAAGGGGACAGGGGCGAGTACGAGCAGTACTTC.